A single sample is the source of the 11 T cell receptor beta chains below, sequenced in a study of blood T cell repertoires in COVID-19 (dated by TCRdb to about 2020). The library was built by means of the immunoSEQ multiplex PCR assay. In TCRdb, the immuneACCESS table is reduced to in-frame sequences with V and J assigned. These tables do not hold every clone; where another copy was compared, an unresolved V gene accounts for under half, and the others remain unexplained. In this sample the table shows nearly 45,000 clones, 80% of which occur a single time. The ten most abundant clones make up under 20% of the sample. Sequencing used peripheral blood. These receptor sequences come from a man between 65 and 85 years old with acute or convalescent COVID-19.

The chain employs TRBV28 and TRBJ2-3; possibly TRBD2 for D (5 bases). Trimming removed 5 bases from V and 1 base from J, with 10 bases in between. The CDR3 consists of 14 residues. Germline V gene data show CDR1 as MDHEN and CDR2 as SYDVKM. The CDR3 DNA follows: TGTGCCAGCAGTGATAGGAGGCGCACAGATACGCAGTATTTT. This translates into CASSDRRRTDTQYF.

The rearrangement joins TRBV27 to TRBJ2-5, with a possible D match to TRBD1 (5 bases). V gave up 0 bases and J gave up 5 bases, with 13 bases separating them. Germline V gene sequence: CDR1 MNHEY, CDR2 SMNVEV (reference sequence). The CDR3 covers 15 residues. Here the CDR3 reads CASSLSAGILETQYF. CDR3 bases: TGTGCCAGCAGTTTATCGGCAGGGATTTTGGAGACCCAGTACTTC.

V gene TRBV9 combines with J gene TRBJ2-4; TRBD2 matches 7 bases. J was trimmed by 0 bases and V by 0 bases; bases with no gene match: 15. This CDR3 comprises 20 residues. CDR1 is SGDLS and CDR2 is YYNGEE in the germline V gene. Here the CDR3 DNA reads TGTGCCAGCAGCGTAGCCCCTGGGGAAGTCTCGGGGGGAGCCAAAAACATTCAGTACTTC. Amino acid sequence: CASSVAPGEVSGGAKNIQYF.

The CDR3 bases are TGCAGCGTTTCTAACCCCGGGACCCGGGGGGGAGATACGCAGTATTTT. This gives the protein CSVSNPGTRGGDTQYF. J is TRBJ2-3 and V is TRBV29-1, with 8 bases matching TRBD2. This CDR3 is built from 16 residues. CDR1 and CDR2 from the germline V gene are SQVTM and ANQGSEA. After removal of 5 bases from V and 5 bases from J, the junction contained 15 bases not matched to a gene.

The V and J genes are TRBV6-2 or TRBV6-3 and TRBJ2-7, with 14 nucleotides matching TRBD2. CDR3 length: 15 amino acids. Trimming at V came to 2 bases and at J to 4 bases, leaving 1 base not matched to a gene. Germline V gene sequence: CDR1 MNHEY, CDR2 SVGEGT. CDR3 loop: CASSYGTSGGYEQYF. The CDR3 DNA sequence: TGTGCCAGCAGTTACGGGACTAGCGGGGGATACGAGCAGTACTTC.

This rearrangement joins TRBV9 to TRBJ2-3, with a possible D match to TRBD2 (6 bases). The germline V gene has CDR1 SGDLS and CDR2 YYNGEE. CDR3 length: 14 residues. Trimming pared 4 bases from V and 2 bases from J, leaving 11 bases between. The CDR3 loop is CASSPGGYTDTQYF. In DNA, the CDR3 is TGTGCCAGCAGCCCTGGGGGGTACACAGATACGCAGTATTTT. Full variable domain (remainder filled in from reference TRBV9 and TRBJ2-3): DSGVTQTPKHLITATGQRVTLRCSPRSGDLSVYWYQQSLDQGLQFLIQYYNGEERAKGNILERFSAQQFPDLHSELNLSSLELGDSALYFCASSPGGYTDTQYFGPGTRLTVL.

The chain couples TRBV6-1 to TRBJ1-3, with unresolved D. Germline CDR1 reads MNHNS; CDR2 reads SASEGT. V shed 2 bases and J shed 3 bases, with 14 bases lying between them. The CDR3 is 16 amino acids. The chain's CDR3 is CASSESARSYGNTIYF. CDR3 in DNA: TGTGCCAGCAGTGAATCTGCGAGGTCCTATGGAAACACCATATATTTT.

CDR3 in amino acids: CASSPGQLDGYTF. The CDR3 nucleotides read TGTGCCAGCAGCCCGGGACAGCTGGATGGCTACACCTTC. This rearrangement joins TRBV11-2 to TRBJ1-2; 7 bases are a match to TRBD1. The CDR3 consists of 13 residues. The germline gives CDR1 SGHAT, CDR2 FQNNGV. Trimming took 5 bases from V and 6 from J; bases not matched to a gene: 6. Filled out from reference TRBV11-2 and TRBJ1-2, the complete variable domain reads EAGVAQSPRYKIIEKRQSVAFWCNPISGHATLYWYQQILGQGPKLLIQFQNNGVVDDSQLPKDRFSAERLKGVDSTLKIQPAKLEDSAVYLCASSPGQLDGYTFGSGTRLTVV.

In DNA form, the CDR3 reads TGTGCCAGCAGACAGGGAGACTATGGCTACACCTTC. This gives the protein CASRQGDYGYTF. The gene calls are TRBV6-5 and TRBJ1-2, with D possibly being TRBD1 (6 bases). The CDR3 loop spans 12 amino acids. CDR1 and CDR2 (germline): MNHEY, SVGAGI. Trimming left V 6 bases short and J 3 bases short, with 8 bases between.

This clone was counted only a few times. This chain connects TRBV14 to TRBJ1-6; 9 bases fit TRBD1. Germline values: CDR1 SGHDN, CDR2 FVKESK. The CDR3 has 14 residues. V dropped 4 bases and J dropped 7; count of bases not matched to a gene: 2. CDR3 sequence: CASSRTGANSPLHF. As DNA, the CDR3 is TGTGCCAGCAGCCGGACAGGGGCGAATTCACCCCTCCACTTT.

This clone is deemed medium-sized. This chain joins TRBV6-5 and TRBJ1-1, with 12 bases that match TRBD1. CDR3 length: 15 residues. From germline, CDR1 is MNHEY and CDR2 SVGAGI. The V and J ends lost 2 bases and 10 bases, in that order; junction bases with no gene match: 8. The chain's CDR3 is CASSYGTGQGARAFF. For the CDR3, the DNA is TGTGCCAGCAGTTACGGAACGGGACAGGGGGCGCGAGCTTTCTTT.